This T cell receptor beta chain stems from a study of shared clonotypes between healthy human individuals. On the study more broadly: Three plates were used per donor for CD4 naive, three for CD4 memory, two for CD8 naive and one for CD8 memory.

The table came from immunoSEQ multiplex PCR; TCRdb's copy has only in-frame clones and leaves some out. The sample shows about 2.4 million clones, 93% of them seen only once. CD4+ cell separation produced CD45RA+ naive and CD45RA-negative memory subsets. Study-wide results and caveats: In contrast to clonotypes shared by all four donors, non-shared clonotypes had lower generation probabilities.

A word on this clone: No antigen is known for it. Other DNA sequences in the sample encode the same CDR3.

Germline values: CDR1 SGHRS, CDR2 YFSETQ. The CDR3 has 15 amino acids. Trimming at V came to 4 bases and at J to 2 bases, leaving 5 bases not matched to a gene. Sequencing was done on a sample of naive CD4+ T cells from PBMCs. Noted subset: CD45RA+ positively selected. This chain links TRBV5-1 with TRBJ2-3, with TRBD1 matching 9 bases. The sequence was obtained from a man aged 18 to 30 in good health. Some clones in this sample may be carry-over from other donors' samples. The CDR3 DNA reads as TGCGCCAGCAGCGGACAGGGGCCCTCCACAGATACGCAGTATTTT. It specifies CASSGQGPSTDTQYF.